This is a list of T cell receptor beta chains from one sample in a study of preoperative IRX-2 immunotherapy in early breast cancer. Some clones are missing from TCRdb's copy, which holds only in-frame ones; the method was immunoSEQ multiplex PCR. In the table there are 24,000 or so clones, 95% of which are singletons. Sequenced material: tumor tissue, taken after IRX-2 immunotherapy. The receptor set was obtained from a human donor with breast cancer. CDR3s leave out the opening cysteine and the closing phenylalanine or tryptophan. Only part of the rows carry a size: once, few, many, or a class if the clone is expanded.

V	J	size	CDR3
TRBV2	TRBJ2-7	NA	AHENLTGTTKAYEQY
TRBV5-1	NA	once	ASRSGGTYEQY
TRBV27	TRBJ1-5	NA	ASSSKRQGVGSNQPQH
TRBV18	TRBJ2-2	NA	ASSPLPTSGGSNTGELF
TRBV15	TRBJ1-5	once	ATSRDLAGNQPQH
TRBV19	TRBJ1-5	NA	ASRPGPFISQPQH
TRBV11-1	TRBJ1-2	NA	ASSLGTASPHGYT
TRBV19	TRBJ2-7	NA	ASSIRGGDSRYEQY
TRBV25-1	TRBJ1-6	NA	ASSAKQWGSPLH
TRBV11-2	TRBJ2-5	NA	ASSFTELETQY
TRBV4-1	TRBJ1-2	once	ASSPLLTRDGYT
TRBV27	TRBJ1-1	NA	ASSSDTLMNTEAF
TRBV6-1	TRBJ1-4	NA	ASSAAGTGDEKLF
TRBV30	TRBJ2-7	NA	AWSVLAGRAQY
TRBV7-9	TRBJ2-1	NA	ASSLGASYNEQF